The entry below gives a single T cell receptor (beta chain) sequence along with its context. Its antigen is unknown. Investigators isolated RNA and reverse transcribed it into cDNA to act as the sequencing template. Profiled with immunoSEQ multiplex PCR; TCRdb holds only in-frame clones, not every one. Of about 97,000 clones detected, less than 50% appear once; the ten largest clones hold about 1.5%. CDR1 is GTSNPN, CDR2 SVGIG, per germline (reference sequence). V lost 4 bases, J lost 10 bases, and 17 bases lay in between. The CDR3 is 13 residues long. The data belong to a study of CD8+ T cells in alopecia areata. At the level of the study: Those patients who were treated received oral tofacitinib, which was given at 5 to 10 mg twice daily for moderate-to-severe alopecia areata. Tofacitinib lasted 6 to 18 months, then 6 months off drug.

General study results and limits: Clonality exceeded that of normal scalp in lesional scalp, most notably in alopecia totalis/universalis.

The chain joins TRBV30 to TRBJ1-3; no definite D call. The TCR comes from a human donor with alopecia areata. Specimen: CD4+ T cells sorted from blood. CDR3 sequence reads: CAWTRNPPGTIYF. In nucleotides, the CDR3 is TGTGCCTGGACAAGGAATCCCCCGGGGACCATATATTTT.